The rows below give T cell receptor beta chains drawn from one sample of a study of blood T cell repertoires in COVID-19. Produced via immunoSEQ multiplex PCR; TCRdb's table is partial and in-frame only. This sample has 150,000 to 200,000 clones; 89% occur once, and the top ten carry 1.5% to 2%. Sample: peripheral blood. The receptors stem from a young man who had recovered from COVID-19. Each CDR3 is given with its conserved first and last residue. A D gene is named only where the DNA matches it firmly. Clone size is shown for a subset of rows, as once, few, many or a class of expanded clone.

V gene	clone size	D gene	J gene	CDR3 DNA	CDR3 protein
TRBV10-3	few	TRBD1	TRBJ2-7	TGTGCCAATAGACAGGGGTCCTACGAGCAGTACTTC	CANRQGSYEQYF
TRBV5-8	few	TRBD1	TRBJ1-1	TGTGCCAGCAGCCGGAGACAGGGGGCAGGCACTGAAGCTTTCTTT	CASSRRQGAGTEAFF
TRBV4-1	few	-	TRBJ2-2	TGCGCCAGCAGCCAACCCTGGGCCAATACCGGGGAGCTGTTTTTT	CASSQPWANTGELFF
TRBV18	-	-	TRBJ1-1	TGTGCCAGCTCCCGGAGAGGGGGCACTGAAGCTTTCTTT	CASSRRGGTEAFF
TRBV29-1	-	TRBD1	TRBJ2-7	TGCAGCGCGATCGGACAGGGGGGATCCTACGAGCAGTACTTC	CSAIGQGGSYEQYF
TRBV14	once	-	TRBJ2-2	TGTGCCAGCAGCCAAGAAGGCAGGGGCCTCACCGGGGAGCTGTTTTTT	CASSQEGRGLTGELFF
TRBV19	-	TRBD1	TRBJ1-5	TGTGCCAGTAGTATATTACAGGGGGCGCGAAGCAATCAGCCCCAGCATTTT	CASSILQGARSNQPQHF
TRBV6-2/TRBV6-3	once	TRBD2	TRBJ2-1	TGTGCCAGCAGTTACCCCGACGGACTAGCGGGAGGGAGGGCCTACAATGAGCAGTTCTTC	CASSYPDGLAGGRAYNEQFF
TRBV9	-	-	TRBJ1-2	TGTGCCAGCAAGAATGAGACACCGTATGGCTACACCTTC	CASKNETPYGYTF
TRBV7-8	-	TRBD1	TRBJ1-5	TGTGCCAGCAGCTTTTCGGACAGGGGGGATCAGCCCCAGCATTTT	CASSFSDRGDQPQHF
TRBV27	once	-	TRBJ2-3	TGTGCCAGCAGTCTTGGACACACAGATACGCAGTATTTT	CASSLGHTDTQYF
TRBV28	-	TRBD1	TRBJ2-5	TGTGCCAGCAGTCCCGGACAGGTCAGAGAGACCCAGTACTTC	CASSPGQVRETQYF
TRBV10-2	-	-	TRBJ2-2	TGCGCCAACTCACTAGAGGGCCGGCGGGAGAACACCGGGGAGCTGTTTTTT	CANSLEGRRENTGELFF
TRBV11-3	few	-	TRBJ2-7	TGTGCCAGCAGCTTAGACAGACTTTCTAGGGAGCAGTACTTC	CASSLDRLSREQYF
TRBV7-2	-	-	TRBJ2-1	TGTGCCAGCAGCTTACGAATACAGGAGCAGTTCTTC	CASSLRIQEQFF
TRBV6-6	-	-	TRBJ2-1	TGTGCCAGCACTTCCTCCTACAATGAGCAGTTCTTC	CASTSSYNEQFF
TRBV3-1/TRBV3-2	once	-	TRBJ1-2	TGTGCCAGCAGCCAAGCACTGGAGAACTATGGCTACACCTTC	CASSQALENYGYTF
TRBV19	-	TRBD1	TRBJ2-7	TGTGCCAGTCTTAGGGGGCTCGACTACGAGCAGTACTTC	CASLRGLDYEQYF
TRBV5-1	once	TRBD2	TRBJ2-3	TGCGCCAGCGACCCGGGACTAGCGGGAGATACGCAGTATTTT	CASDPGLAGDTQYF
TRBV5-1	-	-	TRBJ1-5	TGCGCCAGCTCTGAGTCCCCAGCGAGCAATCAGCCCCAGCATTTT	CASSESPASNQPQHF
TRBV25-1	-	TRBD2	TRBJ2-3	TGTGCCAGCAGTGATAGCGGGAGGATAACAGATACGCAGTATTTT	CASSDSGRITDTQYF